This TCR beta chain appears in the sequencing data of a study of CD8 T cells in Susac syndrome. The CDR3 is made up of 18 amino acids. Germline lookup yields CDR1 SGHAT and CDR2 FQNNGV. Trimming removed 0 bases at V and 6 bases at J, with 22 bases between. Sequencing targeted TCR beta in T cells from blood (CD8+ and CD4+). Random hexamers were used to reverse transcribe about 0.5 to 1 ug of RNA. An immunoSEQ multiplex PCR amplified TCR beta CDR3 over 54 Vbeta and 13 Jbeta. TCRdb redid the calling of the immunoSEQ multiplex PCR reads with MiXCR, one entry per CDR3 protein. The table shows roughly 130,000 distinct CDR3 sequences, with roughly 96% occurring only once.

The receptor was derived from a human donor in good health. Sequencing was done on a sample of CD4+ T cells from PBMCs. The genes are TRBV11-2 and TRBJ2-3; D may be TRBD2 (7 bases). CDR3 nucleotide sequence: TGTGCCAGCAGCTTAGAGCCGTCGGGGGCGGGAGTGTCTGATACGCAGTATTTT. Residues: CASSLEPSGAGVSDTQYF.